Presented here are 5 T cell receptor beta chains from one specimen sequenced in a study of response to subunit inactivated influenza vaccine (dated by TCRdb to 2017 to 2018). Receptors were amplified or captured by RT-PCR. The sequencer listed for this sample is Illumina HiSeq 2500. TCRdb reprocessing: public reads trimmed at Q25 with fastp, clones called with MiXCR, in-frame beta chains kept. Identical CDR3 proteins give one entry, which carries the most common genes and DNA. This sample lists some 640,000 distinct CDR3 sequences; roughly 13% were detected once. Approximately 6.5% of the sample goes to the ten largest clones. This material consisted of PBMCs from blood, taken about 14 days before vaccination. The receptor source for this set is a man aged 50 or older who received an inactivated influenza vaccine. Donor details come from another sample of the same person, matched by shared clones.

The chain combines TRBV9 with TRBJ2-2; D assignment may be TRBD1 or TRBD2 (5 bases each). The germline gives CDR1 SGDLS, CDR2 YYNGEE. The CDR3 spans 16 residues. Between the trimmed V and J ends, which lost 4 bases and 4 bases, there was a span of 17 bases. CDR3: CASSRDPMLFTGELFF. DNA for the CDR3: TGTGCCAGCAGCCGGGACCCGATGCTTTTCACCGGGGAGCTGTTTTTT.

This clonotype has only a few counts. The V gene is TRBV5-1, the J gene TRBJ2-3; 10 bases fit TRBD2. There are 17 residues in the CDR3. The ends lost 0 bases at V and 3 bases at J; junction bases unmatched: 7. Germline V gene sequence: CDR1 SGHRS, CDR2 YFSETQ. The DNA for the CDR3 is TGCGCCAGCAGCTTGGCCACGGGTAGCGGGGGGACAGATACGCAGTATTTT. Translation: CASSLATGSGGTDTQYF.

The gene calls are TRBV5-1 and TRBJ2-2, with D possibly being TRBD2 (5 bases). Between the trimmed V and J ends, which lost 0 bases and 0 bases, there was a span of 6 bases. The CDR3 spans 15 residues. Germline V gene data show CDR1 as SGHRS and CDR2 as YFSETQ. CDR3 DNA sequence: TGCGCCAGCAGCTTGGAGCGGTCGAACACCGGGGAGCTGTTTTTT. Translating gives CASSLERSNTGELFF. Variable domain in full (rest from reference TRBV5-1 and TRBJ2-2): KAGVTQTPRYLIKTRGQQVTLSCSPISGHRSVSWYQQTPGQGLQFLFEYFSETQRNKGNFPGRFSGRQFSNSRSEMNVSTLELGDSALYLCASSLERSNTGELFFGEGSRLTVL.

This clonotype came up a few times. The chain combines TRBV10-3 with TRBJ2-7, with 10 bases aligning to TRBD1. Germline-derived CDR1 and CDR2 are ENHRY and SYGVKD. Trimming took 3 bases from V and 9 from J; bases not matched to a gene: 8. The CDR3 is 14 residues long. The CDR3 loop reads CAISDWTGGVGQYF. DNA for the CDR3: TGTGCCATCAGTGATTGGACAGGGGGAGTCGGGCAGTACTTC.

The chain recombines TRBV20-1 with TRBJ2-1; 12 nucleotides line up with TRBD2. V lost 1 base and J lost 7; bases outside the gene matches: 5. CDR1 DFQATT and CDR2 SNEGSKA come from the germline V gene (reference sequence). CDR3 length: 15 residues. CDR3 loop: CSARASGGARNEQFF. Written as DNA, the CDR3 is TGCAGTGCTAGAGCTAGCGGGGGGGCCAGGAATGAGCAGTTCTTC.